Listed below are T cell receptor beta chains from one sample, sequenced in a study of T cells after yellow fever vaccination. TCRdb redid the calling of the 5' RACE reads with MiXCR, one entry per CDR3 protein. The sample has approximately 300,000 distinct CDR3 sequences; 10% to 15% are singletons. The sequences come from CD4+ T cells sorted from PBMCs, collected 45 days after the yellow fever booster vaccination. The receptors derive from a man in his thirties or forties who received the YFV17D yellow fever vaccine. CDR3s include the opening cysteine and the closing phenylalanine or tryptophan. The D gene is left open where the match is weak. Not all rows give a size; the values are once, few, many and, for expanded clones, a class.

CDR3aa,CDR3nt,v_gene,d_gene,j_gene,abundance
CASSAPQGVLRTGELFF,TGTGCCAGCAGTGCCCCTCAGGGAGTCTTAAGGACCGGGGAGCTGTTTTTT,TRBV6-1,.,TRBJ2-2,.
CAISESGGLFGNTIYF,TGTGCCATCAGTGAGTCTGGGGGTCTATTTGGAAACACCATATATTTT,TRBV10-3,.,TRBJ1-3,few
CASSHSDRAAEAFF,TGTGCCAGCAGCCATTCCGACAGGGCCGCTGAAGCTTTCTTT,TRBV3-1,TRBD1,TRBJ1-1,few
CSAASGFSYNEQFF,TGCAGTGCTGCTAGCGGGTTCTCCTACAATGAGCAGTTCTTC,TRBV20-1,TRBD2,TRBJ2-1,few
CASSLDAGSGNTIYF,TGTGCTAGCAGCTTAGATGCAGGGTCTGGAAACACCATATATTTT,TRBV7-7,.,TRBJ1-3,few
CASSQQGAQNTGELFF,TGTGCCAGCAGCCAACAGGGGGCGCAGAACACCGGGGAGCTGTTTTTT,TRBV7-2,TRBD1,TRBJ2-2,.
CATSVPAGGGETQYF,TGTGCCACCAGCGTCCCGGCAGGGGGCGGCGAGACCCAGTACTTC,TRBV15,TRBD1,TRBJ2-5,few
CASSPSTADQETQYF,TGTGCCAGCTCACCAAGTACGGCAGACCAAGAGACCCAGTACTTC,TRBV18,.,TRBJ2-5,few
CASLGEGYEQYF,TGTGCCAGCCTCGGGGAGGGGTACGAGCAGTACTTC,TRBV28,TRBD2,TRBJ2-7,few
CSAPNSRDSADTIYF,TGCAGTGCTCCAAACAGCCGGGACAGTGCCGACACCATATATTTT,TRBV20-1,TRBD1,TRBJ1-3,many
CASRAPGGSEQFF,TGTGCCAGCAGGGCCCCCGGGGGTAGTGAGCAGTTCTTC,TRBV12-3/TRBV12-4,.,TRBJ2-1,.
CASSSARVARVYGYTF,TGTGCCAGCAGTTCGGCCAGGGTGGCCCGGGTCTATGGCTACACCTTC,TRBV28,.,TRBJ1-2,.
CASSEGVQETQYF,TGTGCCAGCAGTGAAGGGGTTCAAGAGACCCAGTACTTC,TRBV11-3,.,TRBJ2-5,.
CASKRQGADTEAFF,TGTGCCAGCAAAAGACAGGGGGCGGACACTGAAGCTTTCTTT,TRBV12-3/TRBV12-4,TRBD1,TRBJ1-1,.
CSASVASGTSQYF,TGCAGTGCTAGCGTGGCTAGCGGGACGTCGCAGTATTTT,TRBV20-1,TRBD2,TRBJ2-3,.
CASRAGGTQYF,TGTGCCAGCCGGGCGGGGGGGACCCAGTACTTC,TRBV2,TRBD2,TRBJ2-5,many
CAWSVGSHGNIQYF,TGTGCCTGGAGTGTTGGGAGCCACGGAAACATTCAGTACTTC,TRBV30,.,TRBJ2-4,few
CASSGGLAGAEQYF,TGTGCCAGCAGTGGGGGACTAGCGGGAGCCGAGCAGTACTTC,TRBV12-3/TRBV12-4,TRBD2,TRBJ2-7,few
CASSVGLAGMGEQYF,TGTGCCAGCAGCGTAGGGCTAGCGGGGATGGGGGAGCAGTACTTC,TRBV9,TRBD2,TRBJ2-7,few
CASSPTPGLNEQFF,TGTGCCAGCAGCCCGACCCCGGGACTTAATGAGCAGTTCTTC,TRBV9,.,TRBJ2-1,.
CSVVGLHSEQFF,TGCAGCGTTGTGGGACTACATTCTGAGCAGTTCTTC,TRBV29-1,TRBD2,TRBJ2-1,.
CSVVTSYSDTQYF,TGCAGCGTCGTGACTAGTTACTCAGATACGCAGTATTTT,TRBV29-1,.,TRBJ2-3,few